These 28 T cell receptor beta chains were all obtained from the same sample, sequenced in a study of cytomegalovirus exposure and HLA in healthy donors (dated by TCRdb to about 2017). Receptor amplification or capture employed the immunoSEQ multiplex PCR assay. TCRdb carries this immuneACCESS record with in-frame sequences only. Its versions omit some clonotypes, under half of them owing to an unresolved V gene in the studies checked, with the rest unexplained. Counted in this sample were about 110,000 clones; around 95% of them appeared once. The leading ten clones occupy 0.65% to 0.7% of the sample. Sequenced sample: PBMCs. The receptors here all came from a woman aged 18-30 years in good health and CMV-seronegative.

This chain connects TRBV7-2 to TRBJ1-1, with 8 bases lining up with TRBD1. The length of the CDR3 is 14 residues. The germline V gene has CDR1 SGHTA and CDR2 FQGNSA. After removal of 5 bases from V and 4 bases from J, the junction contained 6 bases not matched to a gene. CDR3 region: CASSLDRGITEAFF. CDR3 nucleotide sequence: TGTGCCAGCAGCCTTGACAGGGGCATCACTGAAGCTTTCTTT.

The chain combines TRBV18 with TRBJ2-7; 8 bases line up with TRBD2. CDR1 KGHSH and CDR2 LQKENI come from the germline V gene. V gave up 4 bases and J gave up 2 bases; unmatched junction bases: 7. This CDR3 is built from 15 residues. CDR3: CASSLYSGVTYEQYF. Here the CDR3 DNA reads TGTGCCAGCTCACTTTATAGCGGGGTAACCTACGAGCAGTACTTC.

J is TRBJ2-1 and V is TRBV2; D is unresolved. The CDR3 is 12 amino acids. Germline CDR1 SNHLY, CDR2 FYNNEI. Trimming pared 5 bases from V and 10 bases from J, leaving 12 bases between. CDR3 DNA: TGTGCCAGCAGTTCCATGAGAACGGAGCAGTTCTTC. As protein: CASSSMRTEQFF.

V is TRBV6-5 and J is TRBJ2-7, with D maybe TRBD1 (5 bases). The ends were cut back, 0 bases at V and 0 bases at J, with 9 bases in the middle. Germline loops: CDR1 MNHEY, CDR2 SVGAGI. The CDR3 is 15 residues long. For the CDR3, the DNA is TGTGCCAGCAGTTACTCCACAGGTGGCTCCTACGAGCAGTACTTC. Protein product: CASSYSTGGSYEQYF.

V is TRBV19 and J is TRBJ2-6; D is uncertain. Per germline, CDR1 LNHDA and CDR2 SQIVND (reference sequence). The ends were cut back, 3 bases at V and 2 bases at J, with 11 bases in the middle. CDR3 size: 16 residues. CDR3 nucleotide sequence: TGTGCCAGTAGTATTTCCGTACTTGCTGGGGCCAACGTCCTGACTTTC. Protein product: CASSISVLAGANVLTF.

The chain joins TRBV5-1 to TRBJ2-7; no reliable D call. This CDR3 comprises 13 residues. Germline CDR1 reads SGHRS; CDR2 reads YFSETQ. Trimming removed 4 bases at V and 3 bases at J, with 11 bases between. The chain's CDR3 is CASSPALVYEQYF. For the CDR3, the DNA is TGCGCCAGCAGCCCTGCACTGGTCTACGAGCAGTACTTC.

This clone turned up a few times. The gene calls are TRBV1 and TRBJ1-5. TRBV1 is noted as a pseudogene. This CDR3 contains 15 residues. CDR3 bases: TGCACCAGCAGCCAAAATCCAGCGGAGGGACAGCCCCAGCATTTT. This codes for CTSSQNPAEGQPQHF.

The chain carries TRBV30 and TRBJ1-3; D unclear. The CDR3 runs to 12 residues. Deletions cut 5 bases from V and 8 bases from J, with 13 bases between. In germline, CDR1 is GTSNPN, CDR2 SVGIG (reference sequence). CDR3 in DNA: TGTGCCTGGTCACCGTCGCGAGACACCATATATTTT. Protein sequence: CAWSPSRDTIYF.

V usage is TRBV2 and J usage is TRBJ2-5; D uncertain. The CDR3 length is 12 residues. The V end was cut by 6 bases, the J end by 5 bases, with 10 bases between. Per the germline V gene, CDR1 is SNHLY and CDR2 is FYNNEI. The DNA of the CDR3 is TGTGCCAGCAGGGGTTACGGGGAGACCCAGTACTTC. Residues: CASRGYGETQYF.

V is TRBV9 and J is TRBJ2-5, with 14 bases identical to TRBD2. The CDR3 consists of 21 residues. Trimming cost V 0 bases and J 1 base; bases outside gene matches: 14. Per the germline V gene, CDR1 is SGDLS and CDR2 is YYNGEE. The CDR3 region is CASSVATRTSGGTKLQETQYF. DNA for the CDR3: TGTGCCAGCAGCGTAGCTACGAGGACTAGCGGGGGGACCAAACTCCAAGAGACCCAGTACTTC.

The J gene is TRBJ2-1, the V gene TRBV7-8, with TRBD2 matching over 11 bases. Per the germline V gene, CDR1 is SGHVS and CDR2 is FQNEAQ. The CDR3 is made up of 16 amino acids. V was pared by 3 bases and J by 7 bases, with 8 bases of the junction left unmatched. The CDR3 protein is CASSFPRSGGENEQFF. The CDR3, as DNA: TGTGCCAGCAGCTTTCCCCGTAGCGGGGGGGAAAATGAGCAGTTCTTC.

The V call is TRBV10-3, the J call TRBJ2-7, with TRBD1 identical over 8 bases. Germline values: CDR1 ENHRY, CDR2 SYGVKD. This CDR3 region has 14 residues. The V segment lost 7 bases and the J segment 5 bases; nucleotides outside the gene matches: 10. CDR3 nucleotide sequence: TGTGCCATCACTCGGACAGGGCGGATCGACGAGCAGTACTTC. It yields the protein CAITRTGRIDEQYF.

This clone was seen just once. The CDR3 here is CASSQLGTVPNYGYTF. DNA for the CDR3: TGTGCCAGCTCTCAACTGGGGACAGTTCCTAACTATGGCTACACCTTC. The V call is TRBV18, the J call TRBJ1-2, with 7 positions matching TRBD1. This CDR3 contains 16 residues. With 6 bases clipped from V and 0 bases from J, the junction kept 10 bases outside the gene matches. Germline CDR1 KGHSH, CDR2 LQKENI. Full variable domain (rest looked up from reference TRBV18 and TRBJ1-2): NAGVMQNPRHLVRRRGQEARLRCSPMKGHSHVYWYRQLPEEGLKFMVYLQKENIIDESGMPKERFSAEFPKEGPSILRIQQVVRGDSAAYFCASSQLGTVPNYGYTFGSGTRLTVV.

The rearrangement uses TRBV28 and TRBJ1-5; 8 bases align to TRBD1. The CDR3 contains 15 residues. CDR1 and CDR2 from the germline V gene are MDHEN and SYDVKM. V lost 5 bases and J lost 5; bases outside the gene matches: 8. The CDR3 DNA follows: TGTGCCAGCAGTCGAACCGGGACAGGTCATCAGCCCCAGCATTTT. It translates to CASSRTGTGHQPQHF.

The CDR3 reads CASSLSTGTYEQYF. The CDR3 coding sequence is TGTGCCAGCAGCTTATCCACGGGTACCTACGAGCAGTACTTC. The V call is TRBV7-9, the J call TRBJ2-7; D is ambiguous. The CDR3 is made up of 14 amino acids. V lost 2 bases, J lost 2 bases, and 10 bases lay in between. Germline V gene lookup returns CDR1 SEHNR and CDR2 FQNEAQ (reference sequence). Full variable domain (rest looked up from reference TRBV7-9 and TRBJ2-7): DTGVSQNPRHKITKRGQNVTFRCDPISEHNRLYWYRQTLGQGPEFLTYFQNEAQLEKSRLLSDRFSAERPKGSFSTLEIQRTEQGDSAMYLCASSLSTGTYEQYFGPGTRLTVT.

This rearrangement joins TRBV7-9 to TRBJ1-5; D is unclear. The CDR3 contains 12 residues. Germline V gives CDR1 SEHNR, CDR2 FQNEAQ (reference sequence). V was shortened by 8 bases and J by 2 bases, with 7 bases between the two germline ends. The CDR3 coding sequence is TGTGCCAGCCGCCGGGGCAATCAGCCCCAGCATTTT. This sequence encodes CASRRGNQPQHF.

The J gene is TRBJ2-5, the V gene TRBV5-4, with 7 nucleotides matching TRBD1. Trimming removed 5 bases from V and 2 bases from J; junction bases left unmatched: 12. Looked up from germline, CDR1 is SGHNT and CDR2 is YYREEE (reference sequence). There are 16 residues in the CDR3. The CDR3 here is CASSLRGGARQETQYF. CDR3 nucleotide sequence: TGTGCCAGCAGTTTGCGAGGGGGCGCGCGGCAAGAGACCCAGTACTTC.

This chain uses TRBV11-3 with TRBJ2-7; D might be TRBD2 (7 bases). The V and J ends lost 2 bases and 3 bases respectively, with 14 bases between them. The CDR3 runs 15 residues. Looked up from germline, CDR1 is SGHNT and CDR2 is YENEEA. CDR3 sequence: CASSLKGGVGYEQYF. CDR3 in DNA: TGTGCCAGCAGCTTAAAGGGGGGGGTTGGCTACGAGCAGTACTTC.

This chain joins TRBV7-8 and TRBJ2-7; D possibly corresponds to TRBD1 (5 bases). With 1 base removed from V and 5 bases from J, the gap between germline ends came to 12 bases. The CDR3 contains 14 residues. From germline, CDR1 is SGHVS and CDR2 FQNEAQ. The CDR3 loop reads CASSLVFGAHEQYF. The CDR3 DNA reads TGTGCCAGCAGCTTAGTTTTTGGGGCCCACGAGCAGTACTTC.

The chain employs TRBV5-4 and TRBJ2-1; possible D gene TRBD1, 5 bases. Between the trimmed V and J ends, which lost 0 bases and 7 bases, there was a span of 14 bases. CDR3 length: 15 residues. Germline CDR1 reads SGHNT; CDR2 reads YYREEE (reference sequence). CDR3 protein: CASSLDLGHENEQFF. CDR3 nucleotides: TGTGCCAGCAGCTTGGATCTCGGACACGAGAATGAGCAGTTCTTC. Looking up the rest from reference TRBV5-4 and TRBJ2-1 gives the full variable domain: ETGVTQSPTHLIKTRGQQVTLRCSSQSGHNTVSWYQQALGQGPQFIFQYYREEENGRGNFPPRFSGLQFPNYSSELNVNALELDDSALYLCASSLDLGHENEQFFGPGTRLTVL.

This chain connects TRBV27 to TRBJ2-2; D is possibly TRBD2 (5 bases). Trimming took off 2 bases at V and 7 bases at J, with 8 bases between the two ends. CDR1 is MNHEY and CDR2 is SMNVEV in the germline V gene (reference sequence). This CDR3 has 13 residues. CDR3 region: CASSLKGSGELFF. CDR3 DNA sequence: TGTGCCAGCAGTTTAAAAGGGAGCGGGGAGCTGTTTTTT.

V and J are TRBV7-6 and TRBJ2-2; D unclear. V was trimmed by 5 bases and J by 6 bases, leaving 10 bases between them. The CDR3 extends over 13 amino acids. CDR1 and CDR2 (germline): SGHVS, FNYEAQ. CDR3 DNA: TGTGCCAGCAGCCCCCGAAGCCCCGGGGAGCTGTTTTTT. It is translated as CASSPRSPGELFF.

This clone has more than one count but fewer than ten. The rearrangement joins TRBV6-1 to TRBJ1-1; D is undetermined. The CDR3 is made up of 13 amino acids. Germline assignment: CDR1 MNHNS and CDR2 SASEGT. Trimming removed 4 bases from V and 6 bases from J, with 12 bases in between. The DNA of the CDR3 is TGTGCCAGCAGTGTGACGGGTATGGCTGAAGCTTTCTTT. It encodes CASSVTGMAEAFF.

This sequence joins TRBV5-4 and TRBJ2-7; unclear D gene. This CDR3 is built from 13 residues. V dropped 0 bases and J dropped 1 base, with 5 bases sitting between them. Germline CDR1 is SGHNT and CDR2 is YYREEE (reference sequence). CDR3 region: CASSLELSYEQYF. The CDR3 nucleotides are TGTGCCAGCAGCTTGGAACTATCCTACGAGCAGTACTTC.

The chain recombines TRBV14 with TRBJ1-2; D call uncertain. The CDR3 consists of 13 residues. V was clipped by 4 bases and J by 8 bases, with 14 bases between them. Germline CDR1 is SGHDN and CDR2 is FVKESK. CDR3: CASSPSRAGGYTF. The DNA for the CDR3 is TGTGCCAGCAGCCCCAGTCGGGCGGGAGGCTACACCTTC.

The rearrangement uses TRBV5-6 and TRBJ2-5; 7 bases map to TRBD2. Trimming cost V 5 bases and J 3 bases; bases outside gene matches: 1. CDR3 length equals 12 residues. The germline gives CDR1 SGHDT, CDR2 YYEEEE. The DNA for the CDR3 is TGTGCCAGCAGTGGACTAGAAGAGACCCAGTACTTC. It translates to CASSGLEETQYF. Drawing the rest from reference TRBV5-6 and TRBJ2-5, the complete variable domain is DAGVTQSPTHLIKTRGQQVTLRCSPKSGHDTVSWYQQALGQGPQFIFQYYEEEERQRGNFPDRFSGHQFPNYSSELNVNALLLGDSALYLCASSGLEETQYFGPGTRLLVL.

The chain has TRBV29-1 and TRBJ1-2; 9 positions match TRBD1. CDR3 length: 14 residues. Germline V CDR1 and CDR2: SQVTM, ANQGSEA. With V trimmed by 3 bases and J by 1 base, 3 bases remained unmatched. CDR3 sequence (DNA): TGCAGCGTTGAGGGACAGGGTTTTAACTATGGCTACACCTTC. This codes for CSVEGQGFNYGYTF.

This chain uses TRBV11-2 with TRBJ2-7; maybe TRBD2 (5 bases). V shed 5 bases and J shed 7 bases, with 27 bases lying between them. This CDR3 has 17 amino acids. Germline CDR1 SGHAT, CDR2 FQNNGV. CDR3 sequence: CASSPDSRLDLRGEQYF. DNA for the CDR3: TGTGCCAGCAGCCCCGACTCAAGACTCGACCTGAGAGGGGAGCAGTACTTC.